This TCR beta chain was sequenced for a study of shared clonotypes between healthy human individuals. Turning to the study itself: Sampling drew on donors who were a couple of women and three men aged 18 to 49.

Terminally differentiated effector memory CD45RA+ cells were left out of the naive CD8 fraction, which was CD45RO-negative and positively selected for CCR7. Method: immunoSEQ multiplex PCR; TCRdb's copy keeps in-frame clones and lacks some. The sample shows about 680,000 clones, approximately 90% of them seen only once. Regarding this clone: Its antigen is not identified.

The length of the CDR3 is 14 residues. With 2 bases removed from V and 1 base from J, the gap between germline ends came to 8 bases. Germline V gives CDR1 MNHEY, CDR2 SMNVEV (reference sequence). Study-level results: An expected dependence of interdonor clonotype sharing on sequencing depth was noted. The donor pool, a small one, limited the genetic and exposure-history diversity represented.

The rearrangement joins TRBV27 to TRBJ1-1; D call uncertain. Sequenced: naive CD8+ T cells sorted from blood. The TCR was taken from a man aged 25-40 years in good health. In DNA, the CDR3 is TGTGCCAGCAGTTTAGCAGGTACGAACACTGAAGCTTTCTTT. Protein product: CASSLAGTNTEAFF.